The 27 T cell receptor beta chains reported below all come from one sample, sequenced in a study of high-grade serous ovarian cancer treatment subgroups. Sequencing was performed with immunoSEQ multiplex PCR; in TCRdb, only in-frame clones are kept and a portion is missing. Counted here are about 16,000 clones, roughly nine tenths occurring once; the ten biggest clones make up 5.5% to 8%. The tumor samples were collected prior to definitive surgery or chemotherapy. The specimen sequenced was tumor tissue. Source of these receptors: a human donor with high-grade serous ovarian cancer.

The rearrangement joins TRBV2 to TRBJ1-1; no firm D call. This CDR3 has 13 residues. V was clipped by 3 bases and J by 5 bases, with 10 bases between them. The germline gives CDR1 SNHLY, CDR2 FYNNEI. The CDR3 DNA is TGTGCCAGCAGTGATTTTCAGGAGACTGAAGCTTTCTTT. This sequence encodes CASSDFQETEAFF.

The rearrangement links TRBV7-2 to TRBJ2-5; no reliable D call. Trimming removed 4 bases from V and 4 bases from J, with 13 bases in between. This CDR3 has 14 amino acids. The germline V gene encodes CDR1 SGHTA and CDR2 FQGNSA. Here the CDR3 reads CASSYIIGGETQYF. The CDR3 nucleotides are TGTGCCAGCAGCTATATTATAGGTGGAGAGACCCAGTACTTC.

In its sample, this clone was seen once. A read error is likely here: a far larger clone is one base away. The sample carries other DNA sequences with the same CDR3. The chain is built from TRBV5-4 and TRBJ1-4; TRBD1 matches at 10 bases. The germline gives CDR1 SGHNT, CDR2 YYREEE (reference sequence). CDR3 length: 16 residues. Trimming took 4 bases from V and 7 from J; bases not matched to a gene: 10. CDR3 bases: TGTGCCAGCAGCCAAGAAGCGGACAGGGGGAGTGAAAAACTGTTTTTT. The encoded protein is CASSQEADRGSEKLFF.

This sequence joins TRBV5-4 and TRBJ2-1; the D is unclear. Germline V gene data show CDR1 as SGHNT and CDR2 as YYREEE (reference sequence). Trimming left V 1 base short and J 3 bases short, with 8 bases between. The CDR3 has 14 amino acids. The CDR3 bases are TGTGCCAGCAGCTTGTCCAGGAGCTACAATGAGCAGTTCTTC. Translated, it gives CASSLSRSYNEQFF.

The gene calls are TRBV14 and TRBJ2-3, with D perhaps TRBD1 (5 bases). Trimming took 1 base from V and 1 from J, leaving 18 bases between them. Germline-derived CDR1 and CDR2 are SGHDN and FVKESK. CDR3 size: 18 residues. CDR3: CASSQVVRRWGGTDTQYF. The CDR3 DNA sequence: TGTGCCAGCAGCCAAGTCGTCAGGCGGTGGGGCGGCACAGATACGCAGTATTTT.

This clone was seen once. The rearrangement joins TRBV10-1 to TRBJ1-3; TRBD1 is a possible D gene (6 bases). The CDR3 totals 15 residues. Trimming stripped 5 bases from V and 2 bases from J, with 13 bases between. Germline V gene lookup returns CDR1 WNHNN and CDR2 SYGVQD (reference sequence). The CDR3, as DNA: TGCGCCAGCAGTTCAGGGGATCGGGCTGGAAACACCATATATTTT. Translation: CASSSGDRAGNTIYF.

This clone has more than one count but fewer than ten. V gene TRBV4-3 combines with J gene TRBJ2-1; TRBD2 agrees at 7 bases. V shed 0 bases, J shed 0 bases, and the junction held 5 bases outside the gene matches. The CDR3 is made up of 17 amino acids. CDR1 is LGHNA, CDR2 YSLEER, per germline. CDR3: CASSQDSRGGSYNEQFF. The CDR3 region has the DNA TGCGCCAGCAGCCAAGATAGTCGCGGGGGCTCCTACAATGAGCAGTTCTTC.

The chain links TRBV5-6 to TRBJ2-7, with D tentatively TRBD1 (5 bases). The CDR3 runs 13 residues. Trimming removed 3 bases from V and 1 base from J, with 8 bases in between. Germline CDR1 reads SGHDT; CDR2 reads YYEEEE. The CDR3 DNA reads TGTGCCAGCAGCTCGACAGATTCCTACGAGCAGTACTTC. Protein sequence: CASSSTDSYEQYF.

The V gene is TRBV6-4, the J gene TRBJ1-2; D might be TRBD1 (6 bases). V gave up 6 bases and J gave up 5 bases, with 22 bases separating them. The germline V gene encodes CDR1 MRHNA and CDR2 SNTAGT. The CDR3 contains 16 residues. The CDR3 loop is CASRRGGPTLQYGYTF. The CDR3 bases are TGTGCCAGCAGACGCGGGGGGCCCACCCTCCAATATGGCTACACCTTC.

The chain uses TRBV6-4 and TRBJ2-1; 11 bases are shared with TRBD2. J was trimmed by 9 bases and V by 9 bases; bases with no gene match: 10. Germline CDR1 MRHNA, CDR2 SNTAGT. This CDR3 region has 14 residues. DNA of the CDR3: TGTGCCAGTAGTAGCGGGGGGGCCAGTGGTGAGCAGTTCTTC. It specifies CASSSGGASGEQFF.

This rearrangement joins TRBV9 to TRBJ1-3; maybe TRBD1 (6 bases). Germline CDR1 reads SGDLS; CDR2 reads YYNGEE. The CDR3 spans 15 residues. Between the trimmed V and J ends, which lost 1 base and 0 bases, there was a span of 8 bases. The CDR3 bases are TGTGCCAGCAGCGTAAGGGGGGGCTCTGGAAACACCATATATTTT. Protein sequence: CASSVRGGSGNTIYF.

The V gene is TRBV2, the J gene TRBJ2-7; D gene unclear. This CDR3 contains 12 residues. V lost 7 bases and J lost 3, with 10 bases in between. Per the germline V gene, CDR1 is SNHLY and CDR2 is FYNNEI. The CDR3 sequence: CASKRTSYEQYF. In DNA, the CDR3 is TGTGCCAGCAAAAGGACCAGCTACGAGCAGTACTTC.

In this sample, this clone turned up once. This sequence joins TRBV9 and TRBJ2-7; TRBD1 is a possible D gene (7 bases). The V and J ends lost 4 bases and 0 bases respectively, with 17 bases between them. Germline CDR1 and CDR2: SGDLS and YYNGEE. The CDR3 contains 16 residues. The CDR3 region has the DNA TGTGCCAGCAGCTCCAGGGGGGACCTAAGCTCCTACGAGCAGTACTTC. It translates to CASSSRGDLSSYEQYF.

The CDR3 loop is CASSQDTSGAASGDTQYF. In DNA form, the CDR3 reads TGCGCCAGCAGCCAAGACACTAGCGGGGCCGCGAGTGGGGATACGCAGTATTTT. This rearrangement joins TRBV4-1 to TRBJ2-3, with 10 positions matching TRBD2. Per germline, CDR1 MGHRA and CDR2 YSYEKL. This CDR3 region has 18 residues. J was trimmed by 6 bases and V by 0 bases; bases with no gene match: 12.

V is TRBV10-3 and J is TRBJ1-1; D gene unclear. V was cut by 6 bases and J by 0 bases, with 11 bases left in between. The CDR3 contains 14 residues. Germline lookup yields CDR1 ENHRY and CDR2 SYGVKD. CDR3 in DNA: TGTGCCATCAGGACGGAAGCCATGAACACTGAAGCTTTCTTT. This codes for CAIRTEAMNTEAFF.

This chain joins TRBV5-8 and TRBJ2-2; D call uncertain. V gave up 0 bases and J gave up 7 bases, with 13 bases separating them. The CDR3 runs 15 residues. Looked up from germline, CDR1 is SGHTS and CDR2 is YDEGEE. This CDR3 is CASSLGFAVSGELFF. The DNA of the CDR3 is TGTGCCAGCAGCTTGGGGTTTGCGGTGAGCGGGGAGCTGTTTTTT.

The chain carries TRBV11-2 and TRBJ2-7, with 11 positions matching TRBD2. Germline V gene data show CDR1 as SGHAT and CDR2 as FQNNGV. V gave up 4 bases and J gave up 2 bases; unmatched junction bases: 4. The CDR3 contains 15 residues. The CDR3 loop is CASSSSSGGTYEQYF. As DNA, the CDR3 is TGTGCCAGCAGCTCGTCTAGCGGGGGGACCTACGAGCAGTACTTC.

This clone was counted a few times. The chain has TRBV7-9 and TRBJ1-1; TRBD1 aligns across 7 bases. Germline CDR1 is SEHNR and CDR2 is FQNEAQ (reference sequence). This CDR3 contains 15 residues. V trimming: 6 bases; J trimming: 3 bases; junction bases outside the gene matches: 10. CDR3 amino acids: CASRRNLDRDTEAFF. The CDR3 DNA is TGTGCCAGCAGACGGAATCTTGACAGGGACACTGAAGCTTTCTTT. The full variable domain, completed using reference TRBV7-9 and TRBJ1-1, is DTGVSQNPRHKITKRGQNVTFRCDPISEHNRLYWYRQTLGQGPEFLTYFQNEAQLEKSRLLSDRFSAERPKGSFSTLEIQRTEQGDSAMYLCASRRNLDRDTEAFFGQGTRLTVV.

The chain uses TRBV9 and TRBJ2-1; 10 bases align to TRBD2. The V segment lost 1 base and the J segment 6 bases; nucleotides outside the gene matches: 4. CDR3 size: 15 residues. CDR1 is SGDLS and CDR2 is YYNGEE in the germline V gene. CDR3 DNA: TGTGCCAGCAGCGTACTAGCGGGGGTTATCAATGAGCAGTTCTTC. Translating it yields CASSVLAGVINEQFF. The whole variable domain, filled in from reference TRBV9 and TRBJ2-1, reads DSGVTQTPKHLITATGQRVTLRCSPRSGDLSVYWYQQSLDQGLQFLIQYYNGEERAKGNILERFSAQQFPDLHSELNLSSLELGDSALYFCASSVLAGVINEQFFGPGTRLTVL.

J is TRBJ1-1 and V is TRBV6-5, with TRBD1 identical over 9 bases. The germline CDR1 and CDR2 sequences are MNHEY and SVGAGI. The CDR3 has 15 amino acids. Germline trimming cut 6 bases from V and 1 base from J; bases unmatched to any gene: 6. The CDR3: CASSKNRGQNTEAFF. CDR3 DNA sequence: TGTGCCAGCAGCAAGAACAGGGGGCAGAACACTGAAGCTTTCTTT.

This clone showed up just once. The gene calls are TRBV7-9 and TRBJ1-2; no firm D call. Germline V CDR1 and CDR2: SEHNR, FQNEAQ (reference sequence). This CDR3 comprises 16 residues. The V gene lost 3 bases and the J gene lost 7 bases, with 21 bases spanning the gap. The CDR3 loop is CASSFLGRRPYAGYTF. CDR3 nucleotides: TGTGCCAGCAGCTTCCTCGGCAGGCGCCCCTATGCTGGCTACACCTTC.

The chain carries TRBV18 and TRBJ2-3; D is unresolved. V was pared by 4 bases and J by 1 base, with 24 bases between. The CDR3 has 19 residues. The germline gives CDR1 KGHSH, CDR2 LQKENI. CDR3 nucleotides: TGTGCCAGCTCACGATCAAGGATTCCAGCTTATGGGGGCACAGATACGCAGTATTTT. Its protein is CASSRSRIPAYGGTDTQYF. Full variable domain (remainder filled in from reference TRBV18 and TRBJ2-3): NAGVMQNPRHLVRRRGQEARLRCSPMKGHSHVYWYRQLPEEGLKFMVYLQKENIIDESGMPKERFSAEFPKEGPSILRIQQVVRGDSAAYFCASSRSRIPAYGGTDTQYFGPGTRLTVL.

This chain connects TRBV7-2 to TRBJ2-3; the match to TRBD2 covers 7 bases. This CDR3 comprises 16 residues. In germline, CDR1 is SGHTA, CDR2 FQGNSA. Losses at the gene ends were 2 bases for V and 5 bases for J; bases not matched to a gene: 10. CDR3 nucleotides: TGTGCCAGCAGCTTACTGGGACTAACCGAAGAAGATACGCAGTATTTT. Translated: CASSLLGLTEEDTQYF. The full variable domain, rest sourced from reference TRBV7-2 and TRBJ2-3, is GAGVSQSPSNKVTEKGKDVELRCDPISGHTALYWYRQSLGQGLEFLIYFQGNSAPDKSGLPSDRFSAERTGGSVSTLTIQRTQQEDSAVYLCASSLLGLTEEDTQYFGPGTRLTVL.

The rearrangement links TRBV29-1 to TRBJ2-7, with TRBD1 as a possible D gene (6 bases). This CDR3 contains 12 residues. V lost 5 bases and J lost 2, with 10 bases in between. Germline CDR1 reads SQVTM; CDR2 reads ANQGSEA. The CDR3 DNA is TGCAGCGTTACCGGGACACCCTACGAGCAGTACTTC. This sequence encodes CSVTGTPYEQYF.

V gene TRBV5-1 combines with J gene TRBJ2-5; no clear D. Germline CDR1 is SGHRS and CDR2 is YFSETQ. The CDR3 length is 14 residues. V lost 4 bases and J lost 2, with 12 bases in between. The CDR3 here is CASSPVGPQETQYF. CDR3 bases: TGCGCCAGCAGCCCGGTAGGACCTCAAGAGACCCAGTACTTC.

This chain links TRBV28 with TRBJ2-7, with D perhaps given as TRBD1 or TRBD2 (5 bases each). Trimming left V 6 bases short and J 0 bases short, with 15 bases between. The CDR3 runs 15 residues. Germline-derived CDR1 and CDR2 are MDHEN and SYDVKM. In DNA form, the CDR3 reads TGTGCCAGCAGGGGCTCGAGGGGCGCCTCCTACGAGCAGTACTTC. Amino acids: CASRGSRGASYEQYF. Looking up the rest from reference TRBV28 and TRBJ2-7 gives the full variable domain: DVKVTQSSRYLVKRTGEKVFLECVQDMDHENMFWYRQDPGLGLRLIYFSYDVKMKEKGDIPEGYSVSREKKERFSLILESASTNQTSMYLCASRGSRGASYEQYFGPGTRLTVT.

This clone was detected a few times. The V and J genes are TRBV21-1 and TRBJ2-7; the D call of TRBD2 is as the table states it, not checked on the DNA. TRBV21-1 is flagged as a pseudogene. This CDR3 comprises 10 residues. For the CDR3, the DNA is TGTGCCAGCAGAAGGGAGGAGCAGTACTTC. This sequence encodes CASRREEQYF.